This T cell receptor (beta chain) was observed in a study of shared clonotypes between healthy human individuals. Study-wide points: Estimated richness was generally greater in naive than memory subsets.

The method was immunoSEQ multiplex PCR; TCRdb's version includes in-frame clones alone and lacks a portion of them. This table has 600,000 or so clones, approximately 95% appearing once. Terminally differentiated effector memory CD45RA+ cells were excluded by CCR7 positive selection of CD45RO-negative cells. Trimming at V came to 9 bases and at J to 5 bases, leaving 4 bases not matched to a gene. The CDR3 length is 12 residues. CDR1 is MNHNY and CDR2 is SVGAGI in the germline V gene (reference sequence). This clone has only one observation. What it recognizes is unknown. V gene TRBV6-6 combines with J gene TRBJ2-5, with TRBD1 matching over 9 bases. The receptor was isolated from a woman aged 30 to 39 in good health. The sequenced sample was naive CD8+ T cells sorted from blood. CDR3 sequence: CARTGGEETQYF. The CDR3 DNA follows: TGTGCCAGGACAGGGGGTGAGGAGACCCAGTACTTC.